This T cell receptor (beta chain) was sequenced for a study of T cell responses to AZD1222 COVID-19 vaccine. Trimming took off 1 base at V and 7 bases at J, with 18 bases between the two ends. CDR3 size: 16 residues. Sequencing used immunoSEQ multiplex PCR; TCRdb keeps in-frame clones, though not all of them. The table includes about 120,000 clones, over 75% detected once. Of note for this clone: Its antigen is still unknown.

Findings of the study overall: Per reports, nearly half of all spike-specific TCRs target regions that are unmutated in variants.

This sample comprised peripheral blood, obtained 28 days after the second dose of the MenACWY control vaccine. The chain joins TRBV5-3 to TRBJ2-1; D is uncertain. TRBV5-3 is sorted into the ORF group, with uncertain function. This TCR came from an adult who received the MenACWY meningococcal vaccine as a control. The CDR3 bases are TGTGCCAGAAGCTTGCTTCGCCCCGGGCAGCCGAATGAGCAGTTCTTC. Its protein is CARSLLRPGQPNEQFF.